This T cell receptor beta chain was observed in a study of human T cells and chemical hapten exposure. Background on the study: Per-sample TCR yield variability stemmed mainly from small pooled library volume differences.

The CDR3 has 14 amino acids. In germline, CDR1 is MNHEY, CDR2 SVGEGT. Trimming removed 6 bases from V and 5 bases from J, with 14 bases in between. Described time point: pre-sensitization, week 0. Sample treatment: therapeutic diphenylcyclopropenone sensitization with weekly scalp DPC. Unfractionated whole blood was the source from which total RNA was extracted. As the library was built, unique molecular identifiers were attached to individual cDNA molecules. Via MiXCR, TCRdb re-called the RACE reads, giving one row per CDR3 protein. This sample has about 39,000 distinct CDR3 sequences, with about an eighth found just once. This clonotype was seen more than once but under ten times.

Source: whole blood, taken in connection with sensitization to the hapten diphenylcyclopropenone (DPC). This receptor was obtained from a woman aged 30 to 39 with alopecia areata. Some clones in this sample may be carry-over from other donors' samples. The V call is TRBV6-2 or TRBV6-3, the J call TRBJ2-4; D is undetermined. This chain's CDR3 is CASRSTDKQNIQYF. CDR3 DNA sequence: TGTGCCAGCAGGTCAACCGACAAACAAAACATTCAGTACTTC.